These T cell receptor beta chains were read from a single sample in a study of blood T cell repertoires in COVID-19. Here immunoSEQ multiplex PCR was the method, and the copy in TCRdb shows in-frame clones only, minus some. The sample has about 250,000 clones, around 90% seen once. The specimen was peripheral blood. The receptors come from a man of 80 years or more with acute or convalescent COVID-19. Each CDR3 is given with its conserved first and last residue. D genes are given only for firm matches. Size values are once, few and many counts, or a class for expanded clones, and some rows have none.

>.|TRBV5-1|TRBD1|14|TRBJ1-3
TGCGCCAGCAGCCCGGGGACAGCTGGAAACACCATATATTTT
CASSPGTAGNTIYF
>.|TRBV6-5|.|14|TRBJ2-2
TGTGCCAGCAGTCGGGACATAGACACCGGGGAGCTGTTTTTT
CASSRDIDTGELFF
>.|TRBV9|.|13|TRBJ2-1
TGTGCCAGCAGCGTTTCCAGGGACAATGAGCAGTTCTTC
CASSVSRDNEQFF
>once|TRBV19|.|13|TRBJ1-2
TGTGCCAGTAGGATTACAGGGACCTATGGCTACACCTTC
CASRITGTYGYTF
>.|TRBV5-1|.|14|TRBJ2-1
TGCGCCAGTAGTCTAGGAAGCTCCTACAATGAGCAGTTCTTC
CASSLGSSYNEQFF
>.|TRBV11-1|.|16|TRBJ2-3
TGTGCCAGCAGCTACGCGGTAGGGGGAAGGACAGATACGCAGTATTTT
CASSYAVGGRTDTQYF
>.|TRBV6-2/TRBV6-3|TRBD1|17|TRBJ2-7
TGTGCCAGCAGTCCCTCCTCAGGGGGCCCCGACTCCTACGAGCAGTACTTC
CASSPSSGGPDSYEQYF
>.|TRBV19|.|14|TRBJ2-7
TGTGCCAGTAGTACAAAGGGGGACACCTACGAGCAGTACTTC
CASSTKGDTYEQYF
>.|TRBV27|TRBD2|19|TRBJ2-5
TGTGCCAGCAGTTTAATCCCGGGACTAGCGGGGGGGCCCCAAGAGACCCAGTACTTC
CASSLIPGLAGGPQETQYF
>.|TRBV5-5|.|16|TRBJ1-3
TGTGCCAGCAGCTGGGGAGGCCTGGAGGGCGGAAACACCATATATTTT
CASSWGGLEGGNTIYF
>few|TRBV2|TRBD2|15|TRBJ2-3
TGTGCCAGCAGTGACGGGGGGACTAGTTGGGGAACGCAGTATTTT
CASSDGGTSWGTQYF
>.|TRBV18|TRBD2|16|TRBJ2-7
TGTGCCAGCTCCCAAGGGACTAGCGGGAGCAACTACGAGCAGTACTTC
CASSQGTSGSNYEQYF
>.|TRBV18|.|16|TRBJ2-4
TGTGCCAGCTCACCACTAGGCGGACTAGCCAAAAACATTCAGTACTTC
CASSPLGGLAKNIQYF
>.|TRBV4-1|.|14|TRBJ2-3
TGCGCCAGCAGCCAAAGATCGGTGGCAGATACGCAGTATTTT
CASSQRSVADTQYF
>.|TRBV12-3/TRBV12-4|TRBD1|13|TRBJ2-5
TGTGCCAGCAGTTGGGGGACAGTCGAGACCCAGTACTTC
CASSWGTVETQYF
>.|TRBV4-3|.|14|TRBJ1-2
TGCGCCAGCAGCCACGGGACTTCCTTGGGCGGCTACACCTTC
CASSHGTSLGGYTF
>.|TRBV7-9|.|13|TRBJ1-4
TGTGCCAGCAGCTTACAGTCCCCCGAAAAACTGTTTTTT
CASSLQSPEKLFF
>.|TRBV19|TRBD1|11|TRBJ1-2
TGTGCCAGTAACAGGGGCTATGGCTACACCTTC
CASNRGYGYTF
>.|TRBV19|.|13|TRBJ2-7
TGTGCCAGTAGTATAGGCCGGTCTTACGAGCAGTACTTC
CASSIGRSYEQYF
>.|TRBV12-3/TRBV12-4|.|13|TRBJ2-7
TGTGCCAGCAGTTTTGGGCGCTCCTACGAGCAGTACTTC
CASSFGRSYEQYF
>few|TRBV5-1|.|14|TRBJ1-1
TGCGCCAGCAGCCCGGGAGGGAGGGAGACTGAAGCTTTCTTT
CASSPGGRETEAFF
>once|TRBV6-4|TRBD1|15|TRBJ1-1
TGTGCCAGCAGCCCCGAGGGACAGGGGTGGACTGAAGCTTTCTTT
CASSPEGQGWTEAFF
>.|TRBV11-3|TRBD2|17|TRBJ2-1
TGTGCCAGCAGCTCCCGGACTAGCGAGAGCTCCTACAATGAGCAGTTCTTC
CASSSRTSESSYNEQFF
>.|TRBV5-6|.|12|TRBJ2-1
TGTGCCAGCAGTCTTACCGAGGATGAGCAGTTCTTC
CASSLTEDEQFF
>once|TRBV5-1|TRBD2|17|TRBJ2-7
TGCGCCAGCAGCTTGAACGCGGGAGGCCCTGACGCCTACGAGCAGTACTTC
CASSLNAGGPDAYEQYF
>.|TRBV5-1|TRBD2|15|TRBJ2-2
TGCGCCAGCAGCTTGGCATTAGCGGGTGTCGGGGAGCTGTTTTTT
CASSLALAGVGELFF
>.|TRBV19|TRBD1|14|TRBJ1-1
TGTGCCAGTAGGCTAAACAGGGGTGGCACTGAAGCTTTCTTT
CASRLNRGGTEAFF
>.|TRBV3-1/TRBV3-2|TRBD2|17|TRBJ2-3
TGTGCCAGCAGCCGAGAACTAGCGGGGGCCTGCACAGATACGCAGTATTTT
CASSRELAGACTDTQYF
>.|TRBV5-1|.|12|TRBJ1-2
TGCGCCAGCAGCATCGGAGAGGCTGGCTACACCTTC
CASSIGEAGYTF
>.|TRBV29-1|TRBD2|16|TRBJ2-2
TGCAGCGTAAGGACTAGCGGGAGACCGAACACCGGGGAGCTGTTTTTT
CSVRTSGRPNTGELFF
>once|TRBV3-1/TRBV3-2|.|14|TRBJ1-2
TGTGCCAGCAGCCTTGAGAGGGGAGGGGATGGCTACACCTTC
CASSLERGGDGYTF
>.|TRBV6-6|.|16|TRBJ1-5
TGTGCCAGCAGCCCACCTTTAATAGTAAGCAATCAGCCCCAGCATTTT
CASSPPLIVSNQPQHF
>.|TRBV29-1|.|12|TRBJ1-4
TGCAGCGTTGGGCGTGCGGGGGAAAAACTGTTTTTT
CSVGRAGEKLFF
>.|TRBV5-1|TRBD1|17|TRBJ2-3
TGCGCCAGCAGCTTGGAGGTGACAGGGGGAGGCACAGATACGCAGTATTTT
CASSLEVTGGGTDTQYF
>.|TRBV2|.|14|TRBJ1-6
TGTGCCAGCAGTGAGCGGCAGGGTAATTCACCCCTCCACTTT
CASSERQGNSPLHF
>once|TRBV6-2/TRBV6-3|TRBD2|15|TRBJ2-7
TGTGCCAGCAGTTCTTGGACTAGCGGCTCCTACGAGCAGTACTTC
CASSSWTSGSYEQYF
>.|TRBV18|TRBD1|16|TRBJ2-5
TGTGCCAGCTCAAGAGATGGGGACAGTCGAGAGGAGACCCAGTACTTC
CASSRDGDSREETQYF
>.|TRBV5-1|TRBD1|14|TRBJ1-1
TGCGCCAGCAGCTATGGACAGGCCGACGCTGAAGCTTTCTTT
CASSYGQADAEAFF
>.|TRBV11-2|TRBD2|17|TRBJ2-2
TGTGCCAGCAGCTTATTTCAACTAGCGGAGGTCACCGGGGAGCTGTTTTTT
CASSLFQLAEVTGELFF
>once|TRBV27|TRBD1|17|TRBJ2-1
TGTGCCAGCAGTCAACTTCTCTCGACAGGGGGTTCAAATGAGCAGTTCTTC
CASSQLLSTGGSNEQFF
>.|TRBV5-1|.|15|TRBJ2-1
TGCGCCAGCAGCACCTCAGCGGGTCGTAACAATGAGCAGTTCTTC
CASSTSAGRNNEQFF
>.|TRBV3-1/TRBV3-2|.|12|TRBJ2-3
TGTGCCAGCAGCCAAGATCCTTATACGCAGTATTTT
CASSQDPYTQYF